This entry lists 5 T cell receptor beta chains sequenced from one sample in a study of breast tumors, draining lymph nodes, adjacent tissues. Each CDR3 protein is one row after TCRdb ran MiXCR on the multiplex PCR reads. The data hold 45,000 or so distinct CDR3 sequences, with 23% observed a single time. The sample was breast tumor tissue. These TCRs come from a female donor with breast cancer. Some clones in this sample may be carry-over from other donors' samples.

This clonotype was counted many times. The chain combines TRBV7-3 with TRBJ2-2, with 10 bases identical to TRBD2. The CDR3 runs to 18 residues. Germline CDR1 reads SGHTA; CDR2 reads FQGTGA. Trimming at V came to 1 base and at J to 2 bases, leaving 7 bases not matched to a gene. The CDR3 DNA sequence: TGTGCCAGCAGCTTAAGGGCTAGCGGGGGACTCAACACCGGGGAGCTGTTTTTT. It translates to CASSLRASGGLNTGELFF.

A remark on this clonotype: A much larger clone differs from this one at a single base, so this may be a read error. CDR3 in DNA: TGTGCCACCAGCAGAGATACGGGCTCTAGGGCCAACGTCCTGACTTTC. Protein product: CATSRDTGSRANVLTF. The V call is TRBV15, the J call TRBJ2-6; D call uncertain. From germline, CDR1 is LNHNV and CDR2 YYDKDF (reference sequence). This CDR3 is 16 amino acids long.

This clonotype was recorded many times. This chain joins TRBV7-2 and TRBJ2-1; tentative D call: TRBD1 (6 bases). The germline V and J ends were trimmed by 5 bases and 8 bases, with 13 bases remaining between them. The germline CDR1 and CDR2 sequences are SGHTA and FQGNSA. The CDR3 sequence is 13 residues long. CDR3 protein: CASSPDRPHEQFF. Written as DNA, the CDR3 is TGTGCCAGCAGCCCCGACAGGCCCCATGAGCAGTTCTTC.

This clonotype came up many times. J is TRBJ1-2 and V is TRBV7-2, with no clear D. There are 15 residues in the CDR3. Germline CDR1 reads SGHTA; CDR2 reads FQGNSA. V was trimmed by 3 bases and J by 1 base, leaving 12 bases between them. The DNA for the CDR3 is TGTGCCAGCAGCTTTCCCTTGACGGATAACTATGGCTACACCTTC. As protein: CASSFPLTDNYGYTF.

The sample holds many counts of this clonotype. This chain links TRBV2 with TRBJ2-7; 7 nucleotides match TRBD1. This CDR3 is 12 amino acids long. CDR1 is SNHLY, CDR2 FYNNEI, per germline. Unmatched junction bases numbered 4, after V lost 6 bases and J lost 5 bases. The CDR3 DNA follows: TGTGCCAGCAGCGTGGACAGGAACGAGCAGTACTTC. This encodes CASSVDRNEQYF.